This T cell receptor beta chain came from a study of T cell repertoires in cytomegalovirus infection (dated by TCRdb to the late 2010s). Regarding the complete study: Because public TCR beta signatures pointed to carriage of CMV infection together with the matching HLA type, the HLA type of each donor mattered for the analysis.

On this clonotype: It lacks a known antigen. No quality values exist for individual bases; no much larger clone is one base distant.

Study-wide findings and limitations: In both this cohort and an independent roughly 400-donor cohort, the cumulative frequency of public TCR beta family members distinguished carriers of CMV infection plus the relevant HLA type. In the ex vivo response, HLA-C-restricted CMV-specific TCR beta clonotypes were dominant, and in two of eight donors the single most frequent clonotype came from this HLA-C-restricted group.

Sequencing relied on an Illumina HiSeq 1500. Starting from the raw public reads, TCRdb applied fastp trimming at Q25, assembled clones with MiXCR and retained in-frame beta chains. Rows are combined by CDR3 protein, so each entry shows the most common genes and DNA. The sample table contains around 120,000 distinct CDR3 sequences; only one count was recorded for roughly 9% of them. The ten largest clones capture around 9.1% of the sample. Taken from cysteine to phenylalanine, the CDR3 has 13 residues. Just CDR3 DNA is preserved here, 39 bases in frame from base 1. Trimming leaves V shorter by 2 bases and J shorter by 12 bases, with the junction holding 7 bases beyond the gene matches. CDR1 and CDR2 are drawn from the germline V gene (reference sequence): DFQATT, SNEGSKA.

The sequence was collected from a human donor in good health (CMV status not recorded). Some clones in this sample may be carry-over from other donors' samples. Sequenced material: PBMCs. The chain uses TRBV20-1 and TRBJ2-7; 13 bases in the middle match TRBD2. The DNA is TGCAGTGCTAGAACTAGCGGGGGGGACGTTGGGTACTTC. This gives the protein CSARTSGGDVGYF.